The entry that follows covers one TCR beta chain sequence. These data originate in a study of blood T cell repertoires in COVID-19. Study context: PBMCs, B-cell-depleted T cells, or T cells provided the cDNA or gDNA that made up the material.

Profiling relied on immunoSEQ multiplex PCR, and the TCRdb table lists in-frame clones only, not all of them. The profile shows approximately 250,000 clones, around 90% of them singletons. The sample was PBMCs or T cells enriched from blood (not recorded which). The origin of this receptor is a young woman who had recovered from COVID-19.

CDR3 amino acids: CASSQDLTGELFF. The CDR3 DNA follows: TGTGCCAGCAGCCAAGATCTCACCGGGGAGCTGTTTTTT. The chain has TRBV4-2 and TRBJ2-2, with unresolved D. From germline, CDR1 is LGHNA and CDR2 YNFKEQ. V dropped 0 bases and J dropped 4 bases, with 3 bases sitting between them. This CDR3 spans 13 amino acids.